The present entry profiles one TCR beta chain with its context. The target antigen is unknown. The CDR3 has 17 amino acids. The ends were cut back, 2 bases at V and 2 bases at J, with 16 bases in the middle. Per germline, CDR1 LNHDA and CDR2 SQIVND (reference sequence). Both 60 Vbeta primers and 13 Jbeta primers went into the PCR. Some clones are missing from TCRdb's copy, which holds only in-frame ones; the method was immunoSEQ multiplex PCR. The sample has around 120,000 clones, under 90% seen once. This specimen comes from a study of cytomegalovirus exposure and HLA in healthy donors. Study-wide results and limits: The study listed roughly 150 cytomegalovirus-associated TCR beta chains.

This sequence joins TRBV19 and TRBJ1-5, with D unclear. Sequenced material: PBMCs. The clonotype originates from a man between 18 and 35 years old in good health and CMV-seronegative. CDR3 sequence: CASSINTSGYGNQPQHF. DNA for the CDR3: TGTGCCAGTAGTATAAATACTTCGGGGTATGGCAATCAGCCCCAGCATTTT. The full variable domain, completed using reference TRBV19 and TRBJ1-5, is DGGITQSPKYLFRKEGQNVTLSCEQNLNHDAMYWYRQDPGQGLRLIYYSQIVNDFQKGDIAEGYSVSREKKESFPLTVTSAQKNPTAFYLCASSINTSGYGNQPQHFGDGTRLSIL.